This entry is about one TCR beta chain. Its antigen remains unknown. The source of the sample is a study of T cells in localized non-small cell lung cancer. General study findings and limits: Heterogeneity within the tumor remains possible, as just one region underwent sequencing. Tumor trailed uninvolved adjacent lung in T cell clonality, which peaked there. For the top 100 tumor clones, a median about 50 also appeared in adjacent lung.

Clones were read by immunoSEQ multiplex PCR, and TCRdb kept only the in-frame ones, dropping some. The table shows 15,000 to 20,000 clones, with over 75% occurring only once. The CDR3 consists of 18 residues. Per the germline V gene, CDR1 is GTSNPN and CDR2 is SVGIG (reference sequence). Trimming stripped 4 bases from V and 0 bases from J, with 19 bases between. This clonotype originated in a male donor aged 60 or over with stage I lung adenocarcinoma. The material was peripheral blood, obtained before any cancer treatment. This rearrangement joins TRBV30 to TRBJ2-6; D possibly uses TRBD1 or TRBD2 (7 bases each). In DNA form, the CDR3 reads TGTGCCTGGATTCGTTGGGACAGCGGGAACTCTGGGGCCAACGTCCTGACTTTC. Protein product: CAWIRWDSGNSGANVLTF.